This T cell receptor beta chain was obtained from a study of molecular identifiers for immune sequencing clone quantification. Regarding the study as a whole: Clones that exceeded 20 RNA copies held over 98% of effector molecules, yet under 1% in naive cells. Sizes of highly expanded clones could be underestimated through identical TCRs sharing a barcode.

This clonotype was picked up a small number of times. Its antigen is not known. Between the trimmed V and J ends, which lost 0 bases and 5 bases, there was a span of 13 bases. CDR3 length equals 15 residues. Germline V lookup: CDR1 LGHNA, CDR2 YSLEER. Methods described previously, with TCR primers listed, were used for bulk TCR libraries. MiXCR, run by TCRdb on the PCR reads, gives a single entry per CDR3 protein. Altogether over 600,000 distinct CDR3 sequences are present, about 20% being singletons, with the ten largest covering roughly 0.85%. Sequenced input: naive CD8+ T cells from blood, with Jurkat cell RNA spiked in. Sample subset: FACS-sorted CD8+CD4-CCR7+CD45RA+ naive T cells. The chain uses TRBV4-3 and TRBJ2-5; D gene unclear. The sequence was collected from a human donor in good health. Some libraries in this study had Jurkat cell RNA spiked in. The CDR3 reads CASSQDVGRSETQYF. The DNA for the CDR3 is TGCGCCAGCAGCCAAGATGTGGGCAGGTCGGAGACCCAGTACTTC.